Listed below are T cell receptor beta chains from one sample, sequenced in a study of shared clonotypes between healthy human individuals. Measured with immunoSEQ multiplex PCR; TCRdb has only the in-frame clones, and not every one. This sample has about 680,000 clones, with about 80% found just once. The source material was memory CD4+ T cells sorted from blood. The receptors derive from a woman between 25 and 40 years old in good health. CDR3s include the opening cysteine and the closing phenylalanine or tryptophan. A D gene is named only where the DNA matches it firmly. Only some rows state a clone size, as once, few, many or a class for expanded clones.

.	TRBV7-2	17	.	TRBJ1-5	TGTGCCAGCAGCTTACATTTACCCAGGGCTAGCAATCAGCCCCAGCATTTT	CASSLHLPRASNQPQHF
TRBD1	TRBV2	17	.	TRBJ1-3	TGTGCCAGCAGTCCCGTAGGGACAGCCCTCTCTGGAAACACCATATATTTT	CASSPVGTALSGNTIYF
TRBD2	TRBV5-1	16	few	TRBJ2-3	TGCGCCAGCAGCTTGCCCCTAGCGGGGACCACAGATACGCAGTATTTT	CASSLPLAGTTDTQYF
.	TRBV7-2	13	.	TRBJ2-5	TGTGCCAGCAGCTTCAGCAGGGGCGAGACCCAGTACTTC	CASSFSRGETQYF
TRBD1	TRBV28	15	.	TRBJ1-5	TGTGCCAGCAGTTTTCCGGGACAGGGCGGTCAGCCCCAGCATTTT	CASSFPGQGGQPQHF
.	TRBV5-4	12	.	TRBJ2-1	TGTGCCAGCAGCTTGGGGTGGGATGAGCAGTTCTTC	CASSLGWDEQFF
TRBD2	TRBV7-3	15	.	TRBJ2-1	TGTGCCAGCAGCTGGGGACTAGCGGGAGTCAATGAGCAGTTCTTC	CASSWGLAGVNEQFF
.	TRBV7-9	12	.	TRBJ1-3	TGTGCCAGCAGCCTCACGGGATACACCATATATTTT	CASSLTGYTIYF
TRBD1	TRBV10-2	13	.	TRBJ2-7	TGCGCCAGCAGTGCAGGGGGCGGCTACGAGCAGTACTTC	CASSAGGGYEQYF
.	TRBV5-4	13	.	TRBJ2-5	TGTGCCAGCAGCCGGGAGATCCAAGAGACCCAGTACTTC	CASSREIQETQYF
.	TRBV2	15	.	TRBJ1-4	TGTGCCAGCAGAGGAAGGGGTGCAACTAATGAAAAACTGTTTTTT	CASRGRGATNEKLFF
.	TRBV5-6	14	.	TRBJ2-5	TGTGCCAGCAGCCTCCTGACTAGAAGAGAGACCCAGTACTTC	CASSLLTRRETQYF
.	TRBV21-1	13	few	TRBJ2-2	TGTGCCAGGCCCCCCGGGACACCCGGGGAGCTGTTTTTT	CARPPGTPGELFF
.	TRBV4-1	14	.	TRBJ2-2	TGCGCCAGCAGCCGGAACCCGGAACAAGGGGAGCTGTTTTTT	CASSRNPEQGELFF
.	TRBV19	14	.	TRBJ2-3	TGTGCCAGTAGTATAGCGGAATTGATGGATACGCAGTATTTT	CASSIAELMDTQYF
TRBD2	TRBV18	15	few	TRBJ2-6	TGTGCCAGCTCACGACCGGGACTAGTGGCCAACGTCCTGACTTTC	CASSRPGLVANVLTF
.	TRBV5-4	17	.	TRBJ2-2	TGTGCCAGCAGCTTACGTGTTGGAGGGGCTAGTTCCGGGGAGCTGTTTTTT	CASSLRVGGASSGELFF
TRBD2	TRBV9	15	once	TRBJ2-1	TGTGCCAGCCAAGATGGGCGGGAGGGTAGGAATGAGCAGTTCTTC	CASQDGREGRNEQFF
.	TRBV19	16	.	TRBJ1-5	TGTGCCAGTAGTCCCTCAGGACGGAGGGATCTTCAGCCCCAGCATTTT	CASSPSGRRDLQPQHF
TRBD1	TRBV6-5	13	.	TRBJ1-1	TGTGCCAGCAGTTACATGGACAGGGGGAGAGCTTTCTTT	CASSYMDRGRAFF
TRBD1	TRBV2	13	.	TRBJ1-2	TGTGCCAGCAGTATGACAGGGGGTGGCGGCTACACCTTC	CASSMTGGGGYTF
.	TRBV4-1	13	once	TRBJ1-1	TGCGCCAGCAGCCAACAGGTTATAGCTGAAGCTTTCTTT	CASSQQVIAEAFF
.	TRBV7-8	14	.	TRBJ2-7	TGTGCCAGCAGCCGGGACGGAGTTCGGGGCGAGCAGTACTTC	CASSRDGVRGEQYF
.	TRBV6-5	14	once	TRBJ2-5	TGTGCCAGCAGCTACGGACTAATACAAGAGACCCAGTACTTC	CASSYGLIQETQYF
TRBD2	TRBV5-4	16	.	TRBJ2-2	TGTGCCAGCAATGGGCGGGAGGGCCGAAACACCGGGGAGCTGTTTTTT	CASNGREGRNTGELFF
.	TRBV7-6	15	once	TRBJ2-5	TGTGCCAGCAGCTCCCTAAGGGGAATACAAGAGACCCAGTACTTC	CASSSLRGIQETQYF
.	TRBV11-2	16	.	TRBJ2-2	TGTGCCAGCAGCCCGCGGGTCAGGCCGGTCACCGGGGAGCTGTTTTTT	CASSPRVRPVTGELFF
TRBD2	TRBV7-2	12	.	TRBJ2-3	TGTGCCAGCAGCTTAAATAAGCGGGAGGGGGATTTT	CASSLNKREGDF
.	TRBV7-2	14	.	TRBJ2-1	TGTGCCAGCAGCTCGTACGGGGACTACAATGAGCAGTTCTTC	CASSSYGDYNEQFF
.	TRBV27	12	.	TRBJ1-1	TGTGCCAGCAGTCCCCGACAGCTCTTTGCTTTCTTT	CASSPRQLFAFF
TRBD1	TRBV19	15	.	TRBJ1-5	TGTGCCAGTAGTAAAATGGACAGGGGCAATCAGCCCCAGCATTTT	CASSKMDRGNQPQHF
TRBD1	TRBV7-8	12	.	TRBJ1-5	TGTGCCAGCAGCGGCAGGGGGCAGCCCCAGCATTTT	CASSGRGQPQHF
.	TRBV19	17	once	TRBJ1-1	TGTGCCAGTAGTATAGCTGGGGACCTTGGGGGGTTCACTGAAGCTTTCTTT	CASSIAGDLGGFTEAFF
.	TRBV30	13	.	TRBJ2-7	TGTGCCTGGTCACAGGGAGGAAACTACGAGCAGTACTTC	CAWSQGGNYEQYF
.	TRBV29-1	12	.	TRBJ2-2	TGCAGCGTTACACAGGGTGCCGGGGAGCTGTTTTTT	CSVTQGAGELFF
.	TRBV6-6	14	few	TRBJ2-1	TGTGCCAGCAGTTTCCAAGGTTCGTCCAATGAGCAGTTCTTC	CASSFQGSSNEQFF
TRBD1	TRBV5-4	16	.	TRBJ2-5	TGTGCCAGCAGCCCACCGGACAGGGACCATGTCGGGACCCAGTACTTC	CASSPPDRDHVGTQYF
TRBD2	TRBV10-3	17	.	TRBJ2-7	TGTGCCATCAGTGGAGGCGGAACTAGCGGGAGGGCCCACGAGCAGTACTTC	CAISGGGTSGRAHEQYF
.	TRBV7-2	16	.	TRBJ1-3	TGTGCCAGCAGCTTAGTCTTCCGGGGCTCTGGAAACACCATATATTTT	CASSLVFRGSGNTIYF
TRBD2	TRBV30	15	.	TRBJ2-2	TGTGCCTGGAACGGGGGACTAGCGGGTGTCGGGGAGCTGTTTTTT	CAWNGGLAGVGELFF
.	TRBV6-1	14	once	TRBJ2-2	TGTGCCAGCAGGCCCGACCCAGGAGCCGGGGAGCTGTTTTTT	CASRPDPGAGELFF
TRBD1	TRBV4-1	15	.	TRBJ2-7	TGCGCCAGCAGCCAAGGGAACAGGGGGCCCTACGAGCAGTACTTC	CASSQGNRGPYEQYF
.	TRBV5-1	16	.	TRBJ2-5	TGCGCCAGCAGCTTGGAGGGGATGGGCGGCCAAGAGACCCAGTACTTC	CASSLEGMGGQETQYF
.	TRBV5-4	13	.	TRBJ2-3	TGTGCCAGCAGCTTGCCTGGGTTAGATACGCAGTATTTT	CASSLPGLDTQYF
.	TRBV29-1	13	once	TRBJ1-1	TGCAGCGCAGAGTCCTCCAGGGACGCTGAAGCTTTCTTT	CSAESSRDAEAFF
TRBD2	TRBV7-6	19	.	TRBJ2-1	TGTGCCAGCAGCTTAGCGGAGGGAGGGGTTTTAAGCTCCTACAATGAGCAGTTCTTC	CASSLAEGGVLSSYNEQFF
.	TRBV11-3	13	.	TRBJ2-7	TGTGCCAGCAGCCAGGAGGACGGCTACGAGCAGTACTTC	CASSQEDGYEQYF
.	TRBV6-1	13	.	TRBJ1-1	TGTGCCAGCATCGGGGGGCACGGCACTGAAGCTTTCTTT	CASIGGHGTEAFF
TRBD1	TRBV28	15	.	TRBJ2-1	TGTGCCAGCAGTCCATTCAGGGGGCAGTACAATGAGCAGTTCTTC	CASSPFRGQYNEQFF
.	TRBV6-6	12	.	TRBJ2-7	TGTGCCAGCAGTTGGGGGGCCGGCGAGCAGTACTTC	CASSWGAGEQYF
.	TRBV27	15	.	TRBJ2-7	TGTGCCAGCAGTTTATCTGTTCCAGGGGCGAACGAGCAGTACTTC	CASSLSVPGANEQYF
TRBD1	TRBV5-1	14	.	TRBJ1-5	TGCGCCAGCAGCCTCGGACAGGAAAATCAGCCCCAGCATTTT	CASSLGQENQPQHF
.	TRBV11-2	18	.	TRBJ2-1	TGTGCCAGCAGCTTACGTTCGGACCGGGACACTTCCTACAATGAGCAGTTCTTC	CASSLRSDRDTSYNEQFF